At least ten counts were recorded for the clone carrying this T cell receptor beta chain. What it binds is unknown. The data originate from a study of blood T cells in healthy people across ages. Study-level results: Considered underestimates were the diversity estimates obtained from one million T cells. Since the PBMCs were unsorted, naive and antigen-experienced cells could not be conclusively compared. It was the long-lived donors that had more naive CD4+ cells and higher diversity than aged donors.

Then a second PCR, running about 6 to 12 cycles, was carried out with a sample-barcoded 5' primer and a J-beta primer mix. TCRdb recomputed calls from the 5' RACE reads with MiXCR, one row per CDR3 protein. In the table there are approximately 1,100,000 distinct CDR3 sequences, around 45% of which are singletons. The CDR3 runs to 17 residues. V trimming: 4 bases; J trimming: 6 bases; junction bases outside the gene matches: 14. The germline V gene encodes CDR1 DFQATT and CDR2 SNEGSKA (reference sequence). The receptor was derived from a woman between 55 and 75 years old in good health. The chain is built from TRBV20-1 and TRBJ2-3; 12 nucleotides agree with TRBD2. Specimen: blood. This chain's CDR3 is CSAIAVQLAGGGDTQYF. CDR3 DNA sequence: TGCAGTGCTATCGCCGTACAACTAGCGGGAGGAGGTGATACGCAGTATTTT.